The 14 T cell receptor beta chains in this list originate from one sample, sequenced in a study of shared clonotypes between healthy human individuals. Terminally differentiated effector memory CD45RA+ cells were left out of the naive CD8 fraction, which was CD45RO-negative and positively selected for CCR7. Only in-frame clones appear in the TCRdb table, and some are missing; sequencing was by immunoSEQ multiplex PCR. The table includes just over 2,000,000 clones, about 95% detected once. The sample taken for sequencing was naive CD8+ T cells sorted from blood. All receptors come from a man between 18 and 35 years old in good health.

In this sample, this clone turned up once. The CDR3, as DNA: TGTGCCAGCAGCTTAGACCCCGGGACAACATTAGGATACACCTTC. It is translated as CASSLDPGTTLGYTF. The V and J genes are TRBV11-2 and TRBJ1-2; possible D gene TRBD1, 6 bases. CDR1 and CDR2 (germline): SGHAT, FQNNGV. The CDR3 sequence is 15 residues long. Trimming stripped 0 bases from V and 11 bases from J, with 19 bases between.

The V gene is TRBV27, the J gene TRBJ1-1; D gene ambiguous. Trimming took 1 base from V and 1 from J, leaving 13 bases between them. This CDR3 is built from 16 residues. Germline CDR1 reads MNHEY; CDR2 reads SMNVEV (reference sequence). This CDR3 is CASSLWVPDENTEAFF. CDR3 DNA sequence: TGTGCCAGCAGTTTATGGGTGCCGGACGAGAACACTGAAGCTTTCTTT.

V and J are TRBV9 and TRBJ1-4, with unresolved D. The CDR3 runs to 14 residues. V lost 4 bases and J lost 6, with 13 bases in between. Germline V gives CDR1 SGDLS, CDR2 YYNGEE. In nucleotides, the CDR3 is TGTGCCAGCAGCCTACAATTCGGGGATGAAAAACTGTTTTTT. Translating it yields CASSLQFGDEKLFF. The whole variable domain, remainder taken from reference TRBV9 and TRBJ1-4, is DSGVTQTPKHLITATGQRVTLRCSPRSGDLSVYWYQQSLDQGLQFLIQYYNGEERAKGNILERFSAQQFPDLHSELNLSSLELGDSALYFCASSLQFGDEKLFFGSGTQLSVL.

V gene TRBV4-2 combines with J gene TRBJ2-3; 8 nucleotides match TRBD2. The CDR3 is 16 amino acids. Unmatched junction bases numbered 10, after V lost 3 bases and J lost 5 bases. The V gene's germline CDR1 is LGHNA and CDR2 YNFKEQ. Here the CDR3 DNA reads TGTGCCAGCAGCCAGAGGACGGGGGGGTCAGAAGATACGCAGTATTTT. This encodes CASSQRTGGSEDTQYF.

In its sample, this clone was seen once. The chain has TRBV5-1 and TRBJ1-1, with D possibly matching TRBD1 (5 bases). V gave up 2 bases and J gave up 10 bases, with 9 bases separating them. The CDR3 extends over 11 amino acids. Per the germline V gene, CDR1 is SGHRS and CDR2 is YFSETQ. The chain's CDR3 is CASSFSGGAFF. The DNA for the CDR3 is TGCGCCAGCAGCTTTTCGGGGGGAGCTTTCTTT.

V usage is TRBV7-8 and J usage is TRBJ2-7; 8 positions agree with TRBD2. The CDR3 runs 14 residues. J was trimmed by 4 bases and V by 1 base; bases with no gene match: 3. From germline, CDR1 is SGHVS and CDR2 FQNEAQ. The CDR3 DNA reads TGTGCCAGCAGCTTAGAGCGGGGGATTTACGAGCAGTACTTC. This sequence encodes CASSLERGIYEQYF. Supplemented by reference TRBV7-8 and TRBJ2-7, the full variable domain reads GAGVSQSPRYKVAKRGQDVALRCDPISGHVSLFWYQQALGQGPEFLTYFQNEAQLDKSGLPSDRFFAERPEGSVSTLKIQRTQQEDSAVYLCASSLERGIYEQYFGPGTRLTVT.

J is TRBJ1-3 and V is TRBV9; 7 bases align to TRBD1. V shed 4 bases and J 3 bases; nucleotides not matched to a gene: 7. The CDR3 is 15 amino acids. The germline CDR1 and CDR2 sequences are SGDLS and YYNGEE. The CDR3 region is CASSKGGASGNTIYF. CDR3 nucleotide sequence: TGTGCCAGCAGCAAAGGGGGCGCGAGTGGAAACACCATATATTTT.

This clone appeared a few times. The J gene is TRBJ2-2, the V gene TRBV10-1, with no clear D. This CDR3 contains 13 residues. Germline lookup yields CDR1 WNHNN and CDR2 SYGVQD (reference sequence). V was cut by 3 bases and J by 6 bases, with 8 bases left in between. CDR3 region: CASSDSVAGELFF. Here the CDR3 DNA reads TGCGCCAGCAGTGATTCTGTGGCCGGGGAGCTGTTTTTT.

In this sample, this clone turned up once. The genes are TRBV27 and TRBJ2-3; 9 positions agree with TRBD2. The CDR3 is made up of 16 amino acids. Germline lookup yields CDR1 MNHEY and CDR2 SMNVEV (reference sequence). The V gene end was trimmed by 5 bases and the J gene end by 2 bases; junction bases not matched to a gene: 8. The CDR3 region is CASSPSSGEVTDTQYF. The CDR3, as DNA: TGTGCCAGCAGTCCTTCTAGCGGGGAGGTCACAGATACGCAGTATTTT.

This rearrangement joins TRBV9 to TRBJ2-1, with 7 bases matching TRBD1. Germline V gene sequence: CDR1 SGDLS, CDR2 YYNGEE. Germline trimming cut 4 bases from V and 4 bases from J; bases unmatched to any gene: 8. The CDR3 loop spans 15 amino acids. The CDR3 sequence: CASSQTGNQYNEQFF. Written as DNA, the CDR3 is TGTGCCAGCAGCCAGACAGGGAATCAATACAATGAGCAGTTCTTC. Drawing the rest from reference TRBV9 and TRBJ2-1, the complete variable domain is DSGVTQTPKHLITATGQRVTLRCSPRSGDLSVYWYQQSLDQGLQFLIQYYNGEERAKGNILERFSAQQFPDLHSELNLSSLELGDSALYFCASSQTGNQYNEQFFGPGTRLTVL.

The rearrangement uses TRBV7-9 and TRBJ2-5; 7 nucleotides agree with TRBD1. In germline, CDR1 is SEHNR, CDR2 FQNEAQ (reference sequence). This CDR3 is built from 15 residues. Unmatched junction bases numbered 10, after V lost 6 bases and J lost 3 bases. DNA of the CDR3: TGTGCCAGCAGTTCCCCCCTAGGGGGCAAAGAGACCCAGTACTTC. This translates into CASSSPLGGKETQYF.

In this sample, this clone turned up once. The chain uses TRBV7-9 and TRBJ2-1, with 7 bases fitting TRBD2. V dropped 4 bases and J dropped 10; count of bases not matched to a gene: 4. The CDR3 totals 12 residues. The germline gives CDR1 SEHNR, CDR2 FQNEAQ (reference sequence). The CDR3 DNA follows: TGTGCCAGCAGCTCCTTGGGGGGGGAGCAGTTCTTC. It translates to CASSSLGGEQFF.

CDR3 DNA: TGTGCCAGTAGTATCGGATCATCGACATGGGGGCGTAACTATGGCTACACCTTC. Its translation is CASSIGSSTWGRNYGYTF. This chain uses TRBV19 with TRBJ1-2, with a possible D match to TRBD1 (6 bases). CDR1 is LNHDA and CDR2 is SQIVND in the germline V gene (reference sequence). Trimming removed 3 bases from V and 1 base from J, with 21 bases in between. The CDR3 contains 18 residues.

The CDR3 coding sequence is TGTGCCAGTAGCGAAGAGGGGGACAGTGAGGGCTCTGGAAACACCATATATTTT. Residues: CASSEEGDSEGSGNTIYF. J is TRBJ1-3 and V is TRBV19; 7 positions match TRBD1. Germline-derived CDR1 and CDR2 are LNHDA and SQIVND (reference sequence). The CDR3 is 18 amino acids. Unmatched junction bases numbered 14, after V lost 6 bases and J lost 0 bases.